What follows are 32 T cell receptor beta chains derived from one specimen sequenced in a study of identical twins. From the 5' RACE reads, TCRdb called clonotypes with MiXCR, one entry per CDR3 protein. This sample has under 300,000 distinct CDR3 sequences, with 6.5% found just once. These data were also reused for a study on T cells expressing NK-cell markers.

The sequenced sample consisted of CD8+ T cells sorted from blood. The receptor source for this set is a woman under 30 in good health.

This clonotype was picked up a small number of times. The chain links TRBV20-1 to TRBJ2-7; D might be TRBD1 or TRBD2, each matching 5 bases. CDR1 and CDR2 from the germline V gene are DFQATT and SNEGSKA (reference sequence). The CDR3 is made up of 14 amino acids. Trimming stripped 3 bases from V and 3 bases from J, with 15 bases between. CDR3 DNA: TGCAGTGCTAGTTTGCAGAATGGGGGCTACGAGCAGTACTTC. Translated: CSASLQNGGYEQYF.

Only a few counts were recorded for this clonotype. The rearrangement links TRBV4-3 to TRBJ2-7, with TRBD2 matching over 9 bases. Germline values: CDR1 LGHNA, CDR2 YSLEER. The V segment lost 0 bases and the J segment 0 bases; nucleotides outside the gene matches: 6. The CDR3 is made up of 17 amino acids. The CDR3 DNA follows: TGCGCCAGCAGCCAAGACGGCGCGGGAGGGCTCTCCTACGAGCAGTACTTC. It yields the protein CASSQDGAGGLSYEQYF.

Only a few counts were recorded for this clonotype. The V gene is TRBV3-1, the J gene TRBJ2-1; 7 bases match TRBD1. Germline V gene data show CDR1 as LGHDT and CDR2 as YNNKEL (reference sequence). The CDR3 contains 13 residues. The junction had 4 bases not matched to a gene; V was cut back by 1 base and J by 10 bases. The CDR3 bases are TGTGCCAGCAGCCAAGCCCGGGACAGAGAGCAGTTCTTC. Protein: CASSQARDREQFF.

This clonotype was seen a handful of times. The genes are TRBV6-5 and TRBJ2-2; either TRBD1 or TRBD2 may supply D (5 bases each). Germline-derived CDR1 and CDR2 are MNHEY and SVGAGI. The ends were cut back, 0 bases at V and 6 bases at J, with 8 bases in the middle. There are 14 residues in the CDR3. The CDR3 region has the DNA TGTGCCAGCAGTTACTCGAGAGGGGCCGGGGAGCTGTTTTTT. Translation gives CASSYSRGAGELFF.

The chain joins TRBV12-3 or TRBV12-4 to TRBJ2-1; D ambiguous. V dropped 0 bases and J dropped 9 bases, with 6 bases sitting between them. This CDR3 contains 12 residues. The CDR3 DNA sequence: TGTGCCAGCAGTTTAGCGCTAGGTGAGCAGTTCTTC. This translates into CASSLALGEQFF.

This CDR3 reads CASSASIEQETQYF. The CDR3 bases are TGTGCCAGCAGCGCTAGCATCGAGCAAGAGACCCAGTACTTC. The rearrangement links TRBV9 to TRBJ2-5, with D possibly being TRBD2 (5 bases). V lost 3 bases, J lost 2 bases, and 11 bases lay in between. The germline V gene encodes CDR1 SGDLS and CDR2 YYNGEE. This CDR3 region has 14 residues.

The table lists this clonotype with many counts. The V call is TRBV27, the J call TRBJ2-1; TRBD1 matches 7 bases. Unmatched junction bases numbered 8, after V lost 5 bases and J lost 4 bases. This CDR3 is built from 15 residues. Germline V lookup: CDR1 MNHEY, CDR2 SMNVEV (reference sequence). The DNA for the CDR3 is TGTGCCAGCAGTCTTTTGGGACAGACGTACAATGAGCAGTTCTTC. Translating it yields CASSLLGQTYNEQFF.

This clonotype was detected ten times or more. The chain uses TRBV5-5 and TRBJ1-5; 7 bases fit TRBD1. CDR1 and CDR2 (germline): SGHKS, YYEKEE (reference sequence). Trimming at V came to 2 bases and at J to 7 bases, leaving 9 bases not matched to a gene. This CDR3 contains 15 residues. The CDR3 here is CASSFGTGVRQPQHF. The CDR3 bases are TGTGCCAGCAGCTTTGGCACAGGGGTACGGCAGCCCCAGCATTTT.

The table lists this clonotype with a few counts. This rearrangement joins TRBV5-1 to TRBJ1-1; D perhaps matches TRBD1 (5 bases). The CDR3 has 15 residues. CDR1 is SGHRS and CDR2 is YFSETQ in the germline V gene. The V end lost 4 bases, the J end lost 5 bases, and 18 bases lay between the germline ends. The DNA for the CDR3 is TGCGCCAGCAGCGCAAACCAGGGTGAGTTTACTGAAGCTTTCTTT. It is translated as CASSANQGEFTEAFF.

This clonotype was detected a few times. This chain joins TRBV11-3 and TRBJ2-2, with D perhaps assigned TRBD1 or TRBD2 (6 bases each). Trimming shortened V by 7 bases and J by 4 bases, and 10 bases separated the two germline ends. The germline V gene encodes CDR1 SGHNT and CDR2 YENEEA. CDR3 length: 13 amino acids. The CDR3 here is CASIRGPTGELFF. DNA for the CDR3: TGTGCCAGCATACGGGGGCCCACCGGGGAGCTGTTTTTT.

The V gene is TRBV27, the J gene TRBJ2-1; no reliable D call. Per germline, CDR1 MNHEY and CDR2 SMNVEV (reference sequence). V was pared by 9 bases and J by 7 bases, with 13 bases between. The CDR3 contains 12 residues. The CDR3 sequence is CASGRVENEQFF. Here the CDR3 DNA reads TGTGCCAGTGGACGAGTCGAGAATGAGCAGTTCTTC.

This clonotype was found a few times. This sequence joins TRBV5-1 and TRBJ1-1, with D maybe TRBD1 (5 bases). The CDR3 extends over 14 amino acids. V was cut by 1 base and J by 4 bases, with 11 bases left in between. Germline CDR1 SGHRS, CDR2 YFSETQ. The CDR3 bases are TGCGCCAGCAGCTTGTGGGGCGCGAGCACTGAAGCTTTCTTT. Its protein product is CASSLWGASTEAFF.

This clonotype was found a few times. The chain couples TRBV11-2 to TRBJ2-3; D tentatively reads TRBD1 or TRBD2 (6 bases each). The CDR3 is made up of 15 amino acids. Deletions cut 3 bases from V and 2 bases from J, with 12 bases between. Germline CDR1 SGHAT, CDR2 FQNNGV. Here the CDR3 DNA reads TGTGCCAGCAGCTTGGAAGGGGGACTCACAGATACGCAGTATTTT. Translation: CASSLEGGLTDTQYF.

V is TRBV20-1 and J is TRBJ2-7; TRBD2 agrees at 7 bases. The CDR3 is made up of 15 amino acids. Germline V lookup: CDR1 DFQATT, CDR2 SNEGSKA (reference sequence). J gave up 0 bases and V 6 bases, and 11 bases lay outside the gene matches. The CDR3 nucleotides are TGCAGTGCAGATAAAGCGGGGTCGAACTCCTACGAGCAGTACTTC. Residues: CSADKAGSNSYEQYF.

The V gene is TRBV9, the J gene TRBJ2-3; tentatively, D is TRBD2 (6 bases). V was clipped by 3 bases and J by 1 base, with 15 bases between them. This CDR3 has 16 amino acids. The germline CDR1 and CDR2 sequences are SGDLS and YYNGEE. CDR3 DNA sequence: TGTGCCAGCAGCGCCTCGGGACTTCAGCGCACAGATACGCAGTATTTT. It is translated as CASSASGLQRTDTQYF.

This clonotype has more than one count but fewer than ten. The J gene is TRBJ2-7, the V gene TRBV7-9; either TRBD1 or TRBD2 may fit D (5 bases each). V was shortened by 9 bases and J by 4 bases, with 16 bases between the two germline ends. Germline assignment: CDR1 SEHNR and CDR2 FQNEAQ (reference sequence). The CDR3 loop spans 13 amino acids. This chain's CDR3 is CASRGTDGYEQYF. Written as DNA, the CDR3 is TGTGCCAGTAGAGGGACGGACGGTTACGAGCAGTACTTC.

V and J are TRBV3-1 and TRBJ1-1; the D is unclear. This CDR3 region has 12 residues. The ends were cut back, 8 bases at V and 6 bases at J, with 13 bases in the middle. The V gene's germline CDR1 is LGHDT and CDR2 YNNKEL (reference sequence). CDR3 sequence: CASASRYAEAFF. The CDR3 region has the DNA TGTGCCAGCGCATCTCGGTACGCTGAAGCTTTCTTT. Supplemented by reference TRBV3-1 and TRBJ1-1, the full variable domain reads DTAVSQTPKYLVTQMGNDKSIKCEQNLGHDTMYWYKQDSKKFLKIMFSYNNKELIINETVPNRFSPKSPDKAHLNLHINSLELGDSAVYFCASASRYAEAFFGQGTRLTVV.

This clonotype was recorded at least ten times. The chain couples TRBV6-2 or TRBV6-3 to TRBJ2-7, with 9 bases lining up with TRBD2. CDR1 is MNHEY and CDR2 is SVGEGT in the germline V gene. CDR3 length: 14 amino acids. Unmatched junction bases numbered 1, after V lost 0 bases and J lost 4 bases. The CDR3 DNA reads TGTGCCAGCAGTTACTCTAGCGGGAGTTACGAGCAGTACTTC. It yields the protein CASSYSSGSYEQYF.

The table lists this clonotype with many counts. The junction departs from the called germline gene at one end, perhaps through a read error. The V call is TRBV12-3 or TRBV12-4, the J call TRBJ2-7; no reliable D call. The CDR3 has 11 amino acids. The CDR3 sequence is CASSFGSEQYF. The CDR3 DNA sequence: TGCGCCAGCAGCTTCGGAAGCGAGCAGTACTTC.

This clonotype was recorded at least ten times. The chain is built from TRBV7-9 and TRBJ2-1; TRBD2 agrees at 10 bases. The trim removed 4 bases at V and 9 bases at J, leaving 6 bases unmatched. CDR3 size: 14 residues. Germline-derived CDR1 and CDR2 are SEHNR and FQNEAQ (reference sequence). CDR3 in DNA: TGTGCCAGCAGCTCCACTAGCGGGGAGGGTGAGCAGTTCTTC. Its protein is CASSSTSGEGEQFF.

This clonotype was found many times. The rearrangement joins TRBV12-5 to TRBJ1-1; D may be TRBD1 (6 bases). This CDR3 is 15 amino acids long. V lost 5 bases and J lost 1, with 14 bases in between. Germline-derived CDR1 and CDR2 are LGHNT and FRNRAP. CDR3 in DNA: TGTGCTAGTGGTACGAAACAGGGAAGGAACACTGAAGCTTTCTTT. Translating it yields CASGTKQGRNTEAFF.

This chain uses TRBV9 with TRBJ2-1; D call uncertain. V lost 0 bases to trimming and J lost 5 bases, with 12 bases between them. The CDR3 is 15 residues long. From germline, CDR1 is SGDLS and CDR2 YYNGEE. CDR3 protein: CASSVEGSVNNEQFF. For the CDR3, the DNA is TGTGCCAGCAGCGTAGAAGGATCCGTTAACAATGAGCAGTTCTTC.

This clonotype was seen a few times. The rearrangement links TRBV12-3 or TRBV12-4 to TRBJ2-3; no clear D gene. The CDR3 is made up of 15 amino acids. The V end was cut by 6 bases, the J end by 5 bases, with 18 bases between. The CDR3 loop reads CASSRTQTLIDTQYF. Written as DNA, the CDR3 is TGTGCCAGCAGCCGAACTCAGACCTTAATAGATACGCAGTATTTT.

Only a few counts were recorded for this clonotype. The chain links TRBV12-3 or TRBV12-4 to TRBJ2-3; 11 nucleotides agree with TRBD1. J gave up 6 bases and V 6 bases, and 5 bases lay outside the gene matches. This CDR3 is 14 amino acids long. The CDR3 bases are TGTGCCAGCAGGGGGACAGGGGGTGAGGATACGCAGTATTTT. This gives the protein CASRGTGGEDTQYF.

In its sample, this clonotype was seen a few times. CDR3 DNA sequence: TGTGCCAGCAGTACACCAGCGGTGGCCAAAAACATTCAGTACTTC. Translation gives CASSTPAVAKNIQYF. The V gene is TRBV6-2 or TRBV6-3, the J gene TRBJ2-4; a weak D match, TRBD2 (5 bases). The CDR3 covers 15 residues. Trimming took 5 bases from V and 1 from J, leaving 12 bases between them. Germline values: CDR1 MNHEY, CDR2 SVGEGT.

This chain links TRBV7-6 with TRBJ2-7, with 8 bases matching TRBD1. The CDR3 covers 16 residues. With 9 bases clipped from V and 3 bases from J, the junction kept 16 bases outside the gene matches. Germline CDR1 reads SGHVS; CDR2 reads FNYEAQ. The CDR3: CASRPEQGGNNYEQYF. CDR3 DNA sequence: TGTGCCAGTAGGCCCGAACAGGGGGGCAATAACTACGAGCAGTACTTC.

The chain links TRBV5-1 to TRBJ1-5; possible D gene TRBD1, 5 bases. V was clipped by 0 bases and J by 4 bases, with 11 bases between them. The CDR3 covers 15 residues. Germline CDR1 reads SGHRS; CDR2 reads YFSETQ. The CDR3 loop is CASSLGIGTNQPQHF. The CDR3, as DNA: TGCGCCAGCAGCTTGGGCATAGGGACGAATCAGCCCCAGCATTTT.

The V call is TRBV30, the J call TRBJ2-7; D uncertain. Germline assignment: CDR1 GTSNPN and CDR2 SVGIG (reference sequence). V gave up 7 bases and J gave up 7 bases, with 14 bases separating them. The length of the CDR3 is 11 residues. The CDR3 DNA reads TGTGCCTACGCGGAAATGAGGGAGCAGTACTTC. Protein sequence: CAYAEMREQYF.

This clonotype was counted only a few times. The genes are TRBV5-4 and TRBJ1-2; D unresolved. Germline V gives CDR1 SGHNT, CDR2 YYREEE (reference sequence). Between the trimmed V and J ends, which lost 1 base and 5 bases, there was a span of 21 bases. CDR3 size: 17 residues. CDR3 protein: CASSLYGWLLRRYGYTF. The CDR3 coding sequence is TGTGCCAGCAGCTTGTACGGCTGGCTACTAAGGCGGTATGGCTACACCTTC.

The chain recombines TRBV29-1 with TRBJ2-1; D not resolved. The germline V gene encodes CDR1 SQVTM and CDR2 ANQGSEA. The germline V and J ends were trimmed by 2 bases and 10 bases, with 9 bases remaining between them. This CDR3 spans 11 amino acids. CDR3 in amino acids: CSVERVGEQFF. The CDR3 nucleotides read TGCAGCGTTGAAAGGGTCGGAGAGCAGTTCTTC.

The rearrangement joins TRBV15 to TRBJ2-1; D uncertain. The CDR3 consists of 14 residues. The ends were cut back, 7 bases at V and 0 bases at J, with 10 bases in the middle. Looked up from germline, CDR1 is LNHNV and CDR2 is YYDKDF (reference sequence). CDR3 sequence (DNA): TGTGCCACCACCGCTGGAAACTCCTACAATGAGCAGTTCTTC. This translates into CATTAGNSYNEQFF.

The table lists this clonotype with many counts. The J gene is TRBJ1-2, the V gene TRBV5-1; tentative D call: TRBD1 (5 bases). CDR1 and CDR2 from the germline V gene are SGHRS and YFSETQ. Trimming took 0 bases from V and 6 from J, leaving 15 bases between them. The CDR3 loop spans 15 amino acids. CDR3 amino acids: CASSLAPGGDNGYTF. CDR3 nucleotide sequence: TGCGCCAGCAGCTTGGCCCCCGGAGGGGATAATGGCTACACCTTC.